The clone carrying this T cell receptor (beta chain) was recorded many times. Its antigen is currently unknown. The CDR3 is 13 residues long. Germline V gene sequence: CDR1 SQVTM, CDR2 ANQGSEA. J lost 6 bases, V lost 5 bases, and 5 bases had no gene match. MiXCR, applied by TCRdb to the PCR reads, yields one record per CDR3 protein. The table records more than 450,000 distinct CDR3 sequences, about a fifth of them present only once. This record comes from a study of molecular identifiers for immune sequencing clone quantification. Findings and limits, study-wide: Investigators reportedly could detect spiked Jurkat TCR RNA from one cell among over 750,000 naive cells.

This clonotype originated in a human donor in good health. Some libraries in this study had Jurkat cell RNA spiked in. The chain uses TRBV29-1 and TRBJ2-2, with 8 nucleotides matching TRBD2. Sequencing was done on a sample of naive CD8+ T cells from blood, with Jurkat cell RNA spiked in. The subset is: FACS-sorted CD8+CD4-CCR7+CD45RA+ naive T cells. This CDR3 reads CSVYGGRPGELFF. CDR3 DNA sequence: TGCAGCGTTTATGGCGGGAGGCCCGGGGAGCTGTTTTTT.